Each of the 2 T cell receptor beta chains below was sequenced from the same sample in a study of blood T cells in healthy people across ages. Combining a sample-barcoded 5' primer with a J-beta primer mix, a second PCR ran for 7 to 11 cycles. TCRdb itself ran the 5' RACE reads through MiXCR, one entry per CDR3 protein. The profile shows approximately 670,000 distinct CDR3 sequences, around 43% of them singletons. The specimen was blood. Receptors originate from a man at least 80 years old in good health.

The sample holds one count of this clonotype. The V gene is TRBV11-3, the J gene TRBJ2-6; D uncertain. The CDR3 covers 16 residues. The V gene lost 5 bases and the J gene lost 2 bases, with 13 bases spanning the gap. CDR1 SGHNT and CDR2 YENEEA come from the germline V gene. The chain's CDR3 is CASSPTSAPGANVLTF. For the CDR3, the DNA is TGTGCCAGCAGCCCCACCTCAGCCCCTGGGGCCAACGTCCTGACTTTC. Full variable domain (missing parts from reference TRBV11-3 and TRBJ2-6): EAGVVQSPRYKIIEKKQPVAFWCNPISGHNTLYWYLQNLGQGPELLIRYENEEAVDDSQLPKDRFSAERLKGVDSTLKIQPAELGDSAVYLCASSPTSAPGANVLTFGAGSRLTVL.

This clonotype showed up just a few times. This chain joins TRBV11-3 and TRBJ2-1; either TRBD1 or TRBD2 may supply D (5 bases each). Trimming removed 5 bases at V and 4 bases at J, with 12 bases between. CDR1 and CDR2 from the germline V gene are SGHNT and YENEEA. The CDR3 is 14 residues long. CDR3 sequence (DNA): TGTGCCAGCAGCCCTGGCAGGGAGTACAATGAGCAGTTCTTC. Its protein product is CASSPGREYNEQFF. Supplemented by reference TRBV11-3 and TRBJ2-1, the full variable domain reads EAGVVQSPRYKIIEKKQPVAFWCNPISGHNTLYWYLQNLGQGPELLIRYENEEAVDDSQLPKDRFSAERLKGVDSTLKIQPAELGDSAVYLCASSPGREYNEQFFGPGTRLTVL.